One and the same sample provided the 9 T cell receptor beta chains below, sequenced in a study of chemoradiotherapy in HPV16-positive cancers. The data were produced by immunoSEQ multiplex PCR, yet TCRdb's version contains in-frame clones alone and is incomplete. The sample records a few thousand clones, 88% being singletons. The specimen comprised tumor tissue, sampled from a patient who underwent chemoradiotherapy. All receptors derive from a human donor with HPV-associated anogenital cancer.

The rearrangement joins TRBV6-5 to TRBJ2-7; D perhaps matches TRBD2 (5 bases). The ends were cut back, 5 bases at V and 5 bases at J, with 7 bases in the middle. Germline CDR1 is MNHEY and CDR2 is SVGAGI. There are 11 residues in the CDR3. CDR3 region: CASSKEDEQYF. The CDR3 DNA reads TGTGCCAGCAGTAAGGAGGACGAGCAGTACTTC.

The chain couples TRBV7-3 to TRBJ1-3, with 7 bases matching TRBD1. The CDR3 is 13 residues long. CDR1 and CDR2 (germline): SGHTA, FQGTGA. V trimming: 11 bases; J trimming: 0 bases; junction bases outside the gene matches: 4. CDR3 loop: CASGDSSGNTIYF. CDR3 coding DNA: TGTGCCTCCGGGGACAGCTCTGGAAACACCATATATTTT.

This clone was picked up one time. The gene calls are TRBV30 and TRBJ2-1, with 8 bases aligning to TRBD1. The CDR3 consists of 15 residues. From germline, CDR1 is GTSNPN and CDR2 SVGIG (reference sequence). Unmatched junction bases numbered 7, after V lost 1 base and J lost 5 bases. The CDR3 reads CAWSAGQGWDNEQFF. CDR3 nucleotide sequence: TGTGCCTGGAGTGCAGGACAGGGTTGGGACAATGAGCAGTTCTTC.

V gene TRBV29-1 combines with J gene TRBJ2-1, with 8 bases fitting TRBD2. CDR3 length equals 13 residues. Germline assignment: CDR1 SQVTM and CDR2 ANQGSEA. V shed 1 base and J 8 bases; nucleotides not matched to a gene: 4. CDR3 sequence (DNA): TGCAGCGTTGAAGGACTAGCGTGGGATGAGCAGTTCTTC. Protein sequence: CSVEGLAWDEQFF.

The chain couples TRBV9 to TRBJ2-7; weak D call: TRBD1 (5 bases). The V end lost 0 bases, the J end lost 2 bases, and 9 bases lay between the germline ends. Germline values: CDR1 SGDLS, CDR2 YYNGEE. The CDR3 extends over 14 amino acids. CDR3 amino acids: CASSVGGTTYEQYF. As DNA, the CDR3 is TGTGCCAGCAGCGTAGGGGGCACCACCTACGAGCAGTACTTC.

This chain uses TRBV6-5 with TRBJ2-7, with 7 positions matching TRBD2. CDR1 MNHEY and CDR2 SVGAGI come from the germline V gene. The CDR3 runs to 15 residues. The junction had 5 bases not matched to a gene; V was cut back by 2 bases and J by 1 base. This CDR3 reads CASSYGKAGSYEQYF. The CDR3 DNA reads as TGTGCCAGCAGTTACGGGAAAGCGGGATCCTACGAGCAGTACTTC.

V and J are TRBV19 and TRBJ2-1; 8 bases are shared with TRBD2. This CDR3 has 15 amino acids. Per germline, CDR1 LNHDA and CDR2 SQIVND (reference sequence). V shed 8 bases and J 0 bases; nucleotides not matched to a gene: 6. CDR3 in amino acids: CASRAGGSSYNEQFF. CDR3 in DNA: TGTGCCAGTCGCGCGGGAGGAAGCTCCTACAATGAGCAGTTCTTC.

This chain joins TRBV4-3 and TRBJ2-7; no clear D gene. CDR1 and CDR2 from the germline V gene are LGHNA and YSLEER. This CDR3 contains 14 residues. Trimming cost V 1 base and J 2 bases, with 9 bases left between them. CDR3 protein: CASSQGWAAYEQYF. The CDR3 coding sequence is TGCGCCAGCAGCCAAGGGTGGGCGGCCTACGAGCAGTACTTC.

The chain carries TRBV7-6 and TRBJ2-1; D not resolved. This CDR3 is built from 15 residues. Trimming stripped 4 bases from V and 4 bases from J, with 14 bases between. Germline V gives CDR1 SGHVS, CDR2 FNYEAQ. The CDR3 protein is CASSSLDWRYNEQFF. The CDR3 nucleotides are TGTGCCAGCAGCTCATTAGATTGGCGGTACAATGAGCAGTTCTTC. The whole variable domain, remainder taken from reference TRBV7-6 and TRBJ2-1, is GAGVSQSPRYKVTKRGQDVALRCDPISGHVSLYWYRQALGQGPEFLTYFNYEAQQDKSGLPNDRFSAERPEGSISTLTIQRTEQRDSAMYRCASSSLDWRYNEQFFGPGTRLTVL.